This TCR beta chain was sequenced in a study of radiotherapy plus CTLA-4 blockade in lung cancer. Study-level results: Once radiotherapy plus ipilimumab had been given, TCR clones derived from tumor expanded in blood. Interferon-beta and early blood T cell clone dynamics reportedly predicted response best.

Repertoires were generated with immunoSEQ multiplex PCR, while TCRdb's copy carries only in-frame clones and drops some. The repertoire holds some 90,000 clones, with 83% as singletons. Trimming removed 7 bases at V and 5 bases at J, with 7 bases between. This CDR3 is built from 11 residues. Germline assignment: CDR1 MNHEY and CDR2 SMNVEV (reference sequence). Chemo-refractory metastatic non-small-cell lung cancer patients underwent focal radiation alongside CTLA-4 blockade with ipilimumab. Points on this clone: Its antigen is still unknown.

The chain is built from TRBV27 and TRBJ2-3; D gene ambiguous. This clonotype was sampled from a human donor with non-small cell lung cancer who had stable disease on radiotherapy plus ipilimumab. The sample here was peripheral blood, taken from a patient treated with radiotherapy plus ipilimumab. CDR3 amino acids: CASTRGDTQYF. CDR3 in DNA: TGTGCCAGCACCCGAGGAGATACGCAGTATTTT.